Following are 18 T cell receptor beta chains from one sample sequenced in a study of PD-L1 blockade in urothelial cancer. Clones were read by immunoSEQ multiplex PCR, and TCRdb kept only the in-frame ones, dropping some. The table records under 70,000 clones, more than 80% of them present only once. Sample time point: pretreatment peripheral blood. The sequencing used PBMCs, collected around atezolizumab (anti-PD-L1) treatment. These receptor sequences come from a man between 65 and 79 years old with urothelial cancer.

The chain links TRBV11-2 to TRBJ2-7, with 9 bases fitting TRBD1. This CDR3 is built from 16 residues. The germline V gene encodes CDR1 SGHAT and CDR2 FQNNGV. The J segment lost 4 bases and the V segment lost 2 bases, leaving 9 bases of the junction unmatched. CDR3 protein: CASSLTGLTGGYEQYF. The CDR3 DNA sequence: TGTGCCAGCAGCTTAACCGGCCTGACAGGGGGGTACGAGCAGTACTTC.

The chain combines TRBV28 with TRBJ2-4, with TRBD1 matching over 9 bases. V dropped 5 bases and J dropped 0; count of bases not matched to a gene: 5. The germline V gene encodes CDR1 MDHEN and CDR2 SYDVKM. The CDR3 consists of 16 residues. The CDR3 DNA follows: TGTGCCAGCAGTATTCGGACAGGGGCAGCCAAAAACATTCAGTACTTC. This encodes CASSIRTGAAKNIQYF.

The chain uses TRBV4-3 and TRBJ2-2, with a tentative D call TRBD1 (6 bases). V lost 3 bases, J lost 0 bases, and 23 bases lay in between. The CDR3 is 20 residues long. CDR1 LGHNA and CDR2 YSLEER come from the germline V gene. CDR3 loop: CASSHNNPGHHDSNTGELFF. CDR3 in DNA: TGCGCCAGCAGCCACAACAATCCGGGACACCACGACTCGAACACCGGGGAGCTGTTTTTT.

This clone was seen just once. The chain couples TRBV7-2 to TRBJ1-1; D call uncertain. The V gene's germline CDR1 is SGHTA and CDR2 FQGNSA. V shed 5 bases and J shed 4 bases, with 17 bases lying between them. There are 15 residues in the CDR3. CDR3 sequence (DNA): TGTGCCAGCAGCCTTCGTCGCACGGGGAGCACTGAAGCTTTCTTT. It encodes CASSLRRTGSTEAFF.

The rearrangement joins TRBV19 to TRBJ1-4; 9 nucleotides align to TRBD1. The CDR3 consists of 15 residues. V shed 8 bases, J shed 6 bases, and the junction held 10 bases outside the gene matches. Germline assignment: CDR1 LNHDA and CDR2 SQIVND (reference sequence). CDR3 region: CASSRLDRGDEKLFF. The CDR3 region has the DNA TGTGCCAGTTCACGTCTGGACAGGGGTGATGAAAAACTGTTTTTT.

This clone was recorded many times. V gene TRBV7-2 combines with J gene TRBJ2-7; TRBD1 agrees at 9 bases. Germline V CDR1 and CDR2: SGHTA, FQGNSA. CDR3 length equals 14 residues. V shed 4 bases and J 4 bases; nucleotides not matched to a gene: 5. The DNA of the CDR3 is TGTGCCAGCAGCTGGGGACAGGGCCTTTACGAGCAGTACTTC. This sequence encodes CASSWGQGLYEQYF.

CDR3 protein: CASSFVSTDEQFF. As DNA, the CDR3 is TGTGCCAGCAGCTTTGTAAGTACGGATGAGCAGTTCTTC. The rearrangement uses TRBV7-9 and TRBJ2-1; D call uncertain. The germline V gene has CDR1 SEHNR and CDR2 FQNEAQ (reference sequence). Trimming shortened V by 3 bases and J by 8 bases, and 11 bases separated the two germline ends. The CDR3 is 13 amino acids. The full variable domain, in which reference TRBV7-9 and TRBJ2-1 provide the parts outside the CDR3, is DTGVSQNPRHKITKRGQNVTFRCDPISEHNRLYWYRQTLGQGPEFLTYFQNEAQLEKSRLLSDRFSAERPKGSFSTLEIQRTEQGDSAMYLCASSFVSTDEQFFGPGTRLTVL.

The chain links TRBV18 to TRBJ2-7; 9 nucleotides line up with TRBD1. The CDR3 runs to 14 residues. The J segment lost 4 bases and the V segment lost 5 bases, leaving 6 bases of the junction unmatched. Per the germline V gene, CDR1 is KGHSH and CDR2 is LQKENI. The CDR3 region has the DNA TGTGCCAGCTCAGTGGGACAGGGAGGGTACGAGCAGTACTTC. Translated: CASSVGQGGYEQYF.

This clone was counted between two and nine times. The genes are TRBV9 and TRBJ1-1, with D possibly being TRBD1 (5 bases). The V end lost 3 bases, the J end lost 10 bases, and 16 bases lay between the germline ends. The germline V gene has CDR1 SGDLS and CDR2 YYNGEE. The CDR3 contains 13 residues. The CDR3 sequence: CASSARPGGLAFF. Written as DNA, the CDR3 is TGTGCCAGCAGCGCCCGGCCTGGGGGGTTAGCTTTCTTT.

This chain connects TRBV5-1 to TRBJ2-1; 14 bases are shared with TRBD2. Germline V gene sequence: CDR1 SGHRS, CDR2 YFSETQ. The J segment lost 6 bases and the V segment lost 2 bases, leaving 7 bases of the junction unmatched. The CDR3 is 17 amino acids. CDR3 region: CASSFTRLAGGFNEQFF. CDR3 in DNA: TGCGCCAGCAGCTTTACCCGACTAGCGGGAGGGTTCAATGAGCAGTTCTTC.

The gene calls are TRBV14 and TRBJ2-7, with 11 bases lining up with TRBD2. The germline CDR1 and CDR2 sequences are SGHDN and FVKESK. With V trimmed by 0 bases and J by 5 bases, 3 bases remained unmatched. The CDR3 totals 15 residues. The CDR3, as DNA: TGTGCCAGCAGCCAAGACACTAGCGGGAGTGACGAGCAGTACTTC. This encodes CASSQDTSGSDEQYF. Based on the CDR3 plus reference TRBV14 and TRBJ2-7, the full variable domain is EAGVTQFPSHSVIEKGQTVTLRCDPISGHDNLYWYRRVMGKEIKFLLHFVKESKQDESGMPNNRFLAERTGGTYSTLKVQPAELEDSGVYFCASSQDTSGSDEQYFGPGTRLTVT.

This clone was counted once. The V gene is TRBV29-1, the J gene TRBJ2-2, with D perhaps TRBD2 (5 bases). The CDR3 sequence is 13 residues long. Germline V gives CDR1 SQVTM, CDR2 ANQGSEA. The V end was cut by 5 bases, the J end by 5 bases, with 12 bases between. CDR3 in amino acids: CSVHFGVTGELFF. The CDR3 DNA reads as TGCAGCGTTCATTTCGGGGTTACCGGGGAGCTGTTTTTT.

The chain combines TRBV5-5 with TRBJ2-1; no clear D. CDR1 is SGHKS and CDR2 is YYEKEE in the germline V gene (reference sequence). Trimming took off 2 bases at V and 9 bases at J, with 6 bases between the two ends. The CDR3 extends over 11 amino acids. The CDR3 here is CASSLFGEQFF. DNA of the CDR3: TGTGCCAGCAGCTTATTCGGTGAGCAGTTCTTC.

The V and J genes are TRBV4-3 and TRBJ2-5, with 16 bases matching TRBD2. This CDR3 contains 18 residues. V trimming: 0 bases; J trimming: 2 bases; junction bases outside the gene matches: 3. The V gene's germline CDR1 is LGHNA and CDR2 YSLEER. Here the CDR3 DNA reads TGCGCCAGCAGCCAAGAAGGGGGACTAGCGGGAGGGCAAGAGACCCAGTACTTC. Translating gives CASSQEGGLAGGQETQYF.

The rearrangement uses TRBV7-6 and TRBJ2-1; TRBD2 agrees at 7 bases. The trim removed 3 bases at V and 0 bases at J, leaving 2 bases unmatched. This CDR3 region has 15 residues. Germline lookup yields CDR1 SGHVS and CDR2 FNYEAQ. The CDR3 DNA follows: TGTGCCAGCAGCTTCAGCGGGGACTCCTACAATGAGCAGTTCTTC. It translates to CASSFSGDSYNEQFF.

This rearrangement joins TRBV11-3 to TRBJ2-7; TRBD2 agrees at 8 bases. CDR1 and CDR2 (germline): SGHNT, YENEEA. With 4 bases clipped from V and 0 bases from J, the junction kept 8 bases outside the gene matches. The length of the CDR3 is 16 residues. The CDR3 reads CASSSGLASISYEQYF. In nucleotides, the CDR3 is TGTGCCAGCAGCTCTGGACTAGCCTCGATCTCCTACGAGCAGTACTTC.

V gene TRBV9 combines with J gene TRBJ2-3; 7 bases line up with TRBD2. J gave up 3 bases and V 2 bases, and 12 bases lay outside the gene matches. Germline V gene lookup returns CDR1 SGDLS and CDR2 YYNGEE. The CDR3 runs 17 residues. The CDR3 protein is CASSVGRGALGTDTQYF. CDR3 coding DNA: TGTGCCAGCAGCGTGGGGAGGGGAGCTTTGGGGACAGATACGCAGTATTTT.

This chain links TRBV11-1 with TRBJ2-3; 9 bases line up with TRBD1. From germline, CDR1 is SGHAT and CDR2 FQDESV (reference sequence). The CDR3 is 15 residues long. With 5 bases clipped from V and 1 base from J, the junction kept 4 bases outside the gene matches. In DNA, the CDR3 is TGTGCCAGCAGCCTAGACAGGGGGGGCACAGATACGCAGTATTTT. It specifies CASSLDRGGTDTQYF.